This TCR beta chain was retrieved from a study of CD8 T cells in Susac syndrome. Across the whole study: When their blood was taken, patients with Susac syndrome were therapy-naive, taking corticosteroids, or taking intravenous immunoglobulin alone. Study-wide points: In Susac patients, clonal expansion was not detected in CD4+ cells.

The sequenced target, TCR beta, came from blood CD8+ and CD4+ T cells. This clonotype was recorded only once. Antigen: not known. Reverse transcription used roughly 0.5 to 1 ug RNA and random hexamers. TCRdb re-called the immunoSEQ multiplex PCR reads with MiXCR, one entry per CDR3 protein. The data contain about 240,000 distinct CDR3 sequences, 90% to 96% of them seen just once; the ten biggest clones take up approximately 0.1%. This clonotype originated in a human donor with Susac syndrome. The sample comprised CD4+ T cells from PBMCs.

CDR3 residues: CASSSPGAHTEAFF. The CDR3 nucleotides are TGTGCCAGCAGTTCCCCGGGGGCGCACACTGAAGCTTTCTTT. The chain links TRBV28 to TRBJ1-1; perhaps TRBD1 as D (6 bases). CDR1 and CDR2 (germline): MDHEN, SYDVKM. V was trimmed by 4 bases and J by 3 bases, leaving 12 bases between them. This CDR3 is built from 14 residues.